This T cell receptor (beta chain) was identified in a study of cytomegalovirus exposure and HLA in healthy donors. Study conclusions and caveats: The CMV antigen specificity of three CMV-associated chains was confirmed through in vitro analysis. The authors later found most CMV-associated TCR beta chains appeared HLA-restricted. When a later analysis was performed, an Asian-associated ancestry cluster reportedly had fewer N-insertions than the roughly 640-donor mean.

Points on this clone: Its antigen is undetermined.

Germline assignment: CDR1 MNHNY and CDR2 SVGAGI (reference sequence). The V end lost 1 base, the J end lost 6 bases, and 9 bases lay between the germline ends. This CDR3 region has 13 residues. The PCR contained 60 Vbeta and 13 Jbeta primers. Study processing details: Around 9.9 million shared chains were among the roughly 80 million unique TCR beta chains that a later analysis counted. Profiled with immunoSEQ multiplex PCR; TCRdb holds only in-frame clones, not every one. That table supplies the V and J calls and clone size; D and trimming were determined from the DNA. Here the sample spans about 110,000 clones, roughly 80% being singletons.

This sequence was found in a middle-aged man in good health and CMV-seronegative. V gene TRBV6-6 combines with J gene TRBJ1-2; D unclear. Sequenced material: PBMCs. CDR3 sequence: CASSYYLRDGYTF. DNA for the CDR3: TGTGCCAGCAGTTACTATCTGCGGGATGGCTACACCTTC.